The 8 T cell receptor beta chains below all came from one sample that was sequenced in a study of T cell responses to AZD1222 COVID-19 vaccine. Assay: immunoSEQ multiplex PCR; the TCRdb copy retains only in-frame clones and omits some. In the table there are about 72,000 clones, 80% to 90% of which are singletons. This specimen consisted of peripheral blood, obtained on day 0 of AZD1222 vaccination. These TCRs come from an adult in good health.

The V gene is TRBV6-4, the J gene TRBJ2-3; TRBD2 is a possible D gene (6 bases). The V gene's germline CDR1 is MRHNA and CDR2 SNTAGT. This CDR3 contains 15 residues. Trimming left V 0 bases short and J 1 base short, with 8 bases between. Written as DNA, the CDR3 is TGTGCCAGCAGTGACTCCGGCGGGGGCACAGATACGCAGTATTTT. The encoded protein is CASSDSGGGTDTQYF.

This clone has only a few counts. The CDR3 region is CASSGSTGGNTGELFF. The CDR3 bases are TGCGCCAGCAGCGGCTCGACAGGGGGCAACACCGGGGAGCTGTTTTTT. This chain joins TRBV5-1 and TRBJ2-2, with 10 bases lining up with TRBD1. Germline CDR1 and CDR2: SGHRS and YFSETQ. J was trimmed by 2 bases and V by 4 bases; bases with no gene match: 5. This CDR3 contains 16 residues.

V usage is TRBV27 and J usage is TRBJ1-5; D is unresolved. Deletions cut 6 bases from V and 4 bases from J, with 10 bases between. This CDR3 is built from 13 residues. Germline CDR1 and CDR2: MNHEY and SMNVEV (reference sequence). For the CDR3, the DNA is TGTGCCAGCAGGAGGGCCGGGAATCAGCCCCAGCATTTT. It yields the protein CASRRAGNQPQHF.

This chain connects TRBV27 to TRBJ2-7; D is unresolved. This CDR3 is 15 amino acids long. Germline V gene sequence: CDR1 MNHEY, CDR2 SMNVEV (reference sequence). The V end lost 6 bases, the J end lost 0 bases, and 15 bases lay between the germline ends. In DNA, the CDR3 is TGTGCCAGCAGCCCCCACGCCCCGACCTCCTACGAGCAGTACTTC. Its protein product is CASSPHAPTSYEQYF.

The rearrangement uses TRBV6-1 and TRBJ1-4; D might be TRBD1 (6 bases). The CDR3 is 18 residues long. Trimming shortened V by 1 base and J by 0 bases, and 15 bases separated the two germline ends. The germline CDR1 and CDR2 sequences are MNHNS and SASEGT. The CDR3 is CASSEDGRGSATNEKLFF. The CDR3 nucleotides are TGTGCCAGCAGTGAAGACGGTAGGGGGAGTGCAACTAATGAAAAACTGTTTTTT.

The chain uses TRBV6-4 and TRBJ1-6; D is possibly TRBD1 (6 bases). The CDR3 runs to 13 residues. V was shortened by 6 bases and J by 10 bases, with 13 bases between the two germline ends. Germline assignment: CDR1 MRHNA and CDR2 SNTAGT. The CDR3 sequence is CASSETRGSPLHF. As DNA, the CDR3 is TGTGCCAGCAGCGAAACCAGGGGCTCACCCCTCCACTTT.

The chain joins TRBV4-1 to TRBJ1-4, with D possibly TRBD1 on 5 matching bases. Deletions cut 1 base from V and 6 bases from J, with 12 bases between. This CDR3 contains 15 residues. The germline gives CDR1 MGHRA, CDR2 YSYEKL. The CDR3: CASSQAGRVDEKLFF. In DNA, the CDR3 is TGCGCCAGCAGCCAAGCGGGGCGGGTGGATGAAAAACTGTTTTTT.

The CDR3 sequence: CASSLEGVGTGELFF. The CDR3 DNA follows: TGTGCCAGCAGCTTAGAAGGGGTGGGCACCGGGGAGCTGTTTTTT. The rearrangement joins TRBV7-7 to TRBJ2-2; the D gene is possibly TRBD1 (5 bases). Germline values: CDR1 SSHAT, CDR2 FNYEAQ (reference sequence). This CDR3 is built from 15 residues. The V end lost 1 base, the J end lost 4 bases, and 10 bases lay between the germline ends. Complete variable domain (other parts from reference TRBV7-7 and TRBJ2-2): GAGVSQSPRYKVTKRGQDVTLRCDPISSHATLYWYQQALGQGPEFLTYFNYEAQPDKSGLPSDRFSAERPEGSISTLTIQRTEQRDSAMYRCASSLEGVGTGELFFGEGSRLTVL.